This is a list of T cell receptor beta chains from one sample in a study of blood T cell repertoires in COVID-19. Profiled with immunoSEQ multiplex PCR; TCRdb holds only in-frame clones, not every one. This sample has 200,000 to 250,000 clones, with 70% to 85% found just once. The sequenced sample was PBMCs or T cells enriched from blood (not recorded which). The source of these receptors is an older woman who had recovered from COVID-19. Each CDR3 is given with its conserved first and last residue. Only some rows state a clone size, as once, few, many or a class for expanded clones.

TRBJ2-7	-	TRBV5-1	CASSLVQGAYEQYF
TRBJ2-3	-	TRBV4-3	CASSQAFDGGTDTQYF
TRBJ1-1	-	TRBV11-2	CASSLEPGTEAFF
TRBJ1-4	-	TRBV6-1	CASSEEEGRGNEKLFF
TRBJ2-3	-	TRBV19	CASSLGTTWSTDTQYF
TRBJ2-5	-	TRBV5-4	CASSPPWGRGFQETQYF
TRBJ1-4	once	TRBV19	CASAGRTGVEKLFF
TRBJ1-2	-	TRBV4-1	CASSQVSNSLSNYGYTF
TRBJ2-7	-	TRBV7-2	CASSLEALAVYEQYF
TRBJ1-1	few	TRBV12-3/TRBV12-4	CASTMTGPTGAFF
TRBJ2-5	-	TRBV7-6	CASSHGTGDGETQYF
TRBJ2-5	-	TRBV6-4	CASSGGEGETQYF
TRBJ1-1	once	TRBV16	CASSPTGLDTEAFF
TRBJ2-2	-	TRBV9	CASSVGGGTGELFF
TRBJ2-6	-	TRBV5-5	CASSLGSSGANVLTF
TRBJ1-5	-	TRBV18	CASSPTTGDQPQHF
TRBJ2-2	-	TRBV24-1	CATSDNSRANTGELFF
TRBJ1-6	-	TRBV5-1	CASSLAGSNSPLHF
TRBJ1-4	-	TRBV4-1	CASSQVYEKLFF
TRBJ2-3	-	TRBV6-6	CASSYQTRDTQYF
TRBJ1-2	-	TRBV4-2	CASSQRGQGYGYTF
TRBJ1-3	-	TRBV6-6	CASSYERQGAGNTIYF
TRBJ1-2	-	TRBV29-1	CSVAVWGQGPSGYGYTF
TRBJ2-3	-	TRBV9	CASSVRLAGPDTQYF
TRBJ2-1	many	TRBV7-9	CASSARGTSGKGEQFF
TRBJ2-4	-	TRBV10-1	CASRKTDFKNIQYF
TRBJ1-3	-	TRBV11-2	CASSLGAAGNTIYF
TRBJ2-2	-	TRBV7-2	CASSLGSGGVITGELFF
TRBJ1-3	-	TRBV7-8	CASSLVVPGSSGNTIYF
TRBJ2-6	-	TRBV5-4	CASSPGQVSGANVLTF
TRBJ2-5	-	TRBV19	CASSMVQGGETQYF
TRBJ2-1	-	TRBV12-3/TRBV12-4	CASSLSSYNEQFF
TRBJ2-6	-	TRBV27	CASSLSQGAGANVLTF